Below are 28 T cell receptor beta chains sequenced from a single sample in a study of blood T cells in healthy people across ages. A second PCR, run for about 6 to 11 cycles, used a sample-barcoded 5' primer plus a J-beta primer mix. TCRdb processed the 5' RACE reads anew with MiXCR; each CDR3 protein has one entry. The table lists 950,000 to 1,200,000 distinct CDR3 sequences, roughly two fifths of them singletons. Source material: blood. These receptors originate from a man aged 18 to 30 in good health.

In this sample, this clonotype turned up a few times. This chain links TRBV25-1 with TRBJ1-1, with D possibly matching TRBD1 (6 bases). The length of the CDR3 is 15 residues. The V end was cut by 0 bases, the J end by 1 base, with 9 bases between. The germline gives CDR1 MGHDK, CDR2 SYGVNS. The CDR3 here is CASSEYGGRNTEAFF. The CDR3 DNA is TGTGCCAGCAGTGAATACGGGGGGCGGAACACTGAAGCTTTCTTT.

Details on this clonotype: A much larger clonotype is one base distant, so this may be a read error. V and J are TRBV10-3 and TRBJ2-1; the D gene could be TRBD1 or TRBD2 (5 bases each). The last part of the DNA fits TRBJ2-7 better; the J call may be wrong. Per the germline V gene, CDR1 is ENHRY and CDR2 is SYGVKD. The CDR3 is 13 residues long. The CDR3 loop reads CATRRDENNEQYF. For the CDR3, the DNA is TGTGCCACCCGACGGGACGAGAACAATGAGCAGTACTTC.

The chain combines TRBV12-3 or TRBV12-4 with TRBJ2-3, with D perhaps TRBD2 (5 bases). V lost 3 bases and J lost 0, with 13 bases in between. The length of the CDR3 is 16 residues. CDR3 residues: CASSLDFSTSTDTQYF. In nucleotides, the CDR3 is TGTGCCAGCAGTTTGGACTTCAGCACTAGCACAGATACGCAGTATTTT.

This clonotype was seen a few times. V is TRBV12-3 or TRBV12-4 and J is TRBJ1-5; no firm D call. V was trimmed by 2 bases and J by 3 bases, leaving 8 bases between them. CDR3 length: 14 residues. CDR3 bases: TGTGCCAGCAGTTTAAATGGCTTCAATCAGCCCCAGCATTTT. Translated: CASSLNGFNQPQHF.

Notes on this clonotype: A read error may explain this, as a much larger clone is one base away. V and J are TRBV6-6 and TRBJ1-2; 7 nucleotides line up with TRBD1. CDR1 is MNHNY, CDR2 SVGAGI, per germline (reference sequence). This CDR3 region has 12 residues. The CDR3 spells CASSPPKGGCTF. CDR3 nucleotide sequence: TGTGCCAGCAGTCCCCCGAAAGGGGGCTGCACCTTC.

The J gene is TRBJ1-1, the V gene TRBV10-3; possibly TRBD1 for D (5 bases). The germline V gene has CDR1 ENHRY and CDR2 SYGVKD. Trimming left V 4 bases short and J 8 bases short, with 11 bases between. The CDR3 has 12 residues. DNA of the CDR3: TGTGCCATCAGTGTTGGAGGGGAAGAAGCTTTCTTT. It is translated as CAISVGGEEAFF.

This clonotype was seen only a few times. This chain connects TRBV30 to TRBJ2-3; TRBD1 aligns across 12 bases. The V gene end was trimmed by 1 base and the J gene end by 4 bases; junction bases not matched to a gene: 6. Germline V gene lookup returns CDR1 GTSNPN and CDR2 SVGIG (reference sequence). CDR3 size: 16 residues. The DNA of the CDR3 is TGTGCCTGGAGTGAGGGACAGGGGGCAGGGTCAGATACGCAGTATTTT. Its translation: CAWSEGQGAGSDTQYF.

Of note for this clonotype: A read error may produce the germline difference seen at one junction end. The genes are TRBV14 and TRBJ1-2; D remains ambiguous. The CDR3 runs 16 residues. CDR1 and CDR2 from the germline V gene are SGHDN and FVKESK. The CDR3 nucleotides read TGTGCCAGCAGCCAAGAGCCGGGGAAAGCTAAATATGGCTACACCTTC. Its protein is CASSQEPGKAKYGYTF.

The CDR3: CASSPGLAYGYTF. For the CDR3, the DNA is TGTGCCAGCAGTCCGGGACTGGCCTATGGCTACACCTTC. The V gene is TRBV6-6, the J gene TRBJ1-2, with a weak D call TRBD1 (5 bases). The ends were cut back, 5 bases at V and 4 bases at J, with 11 bases in the middle. The germline V gene encodes CDR1 MNHNY and CDR2 SVGAGI (reference sequence). The CDR3 contains 13 residues.

This rearrangement joins TRBV27 to TRBJ1-1; D remains unclear. CDR1 is MNHEY and CDR2 is SMNVEV in the germline V gene (reference sequence). V dropped 1 base and J dropped 3 bases, with 18 bases sitting between them. The CDR3 contains 17 residues. CDR3 bases: TGTGCCAGCAGTTTATTCGCAGAACTTCGGACGGACACTGAAGCTTTCTTT. Translated: CASSLFAELRTDTEAFF.

This clonotype has only a few counts. The chain uses TRBV12-5 and TRBJ2-1; possible D gene TRBD2, 5 bases. Deletions cut 1 base from V and 9 bases from J, with 7 bases between. CDR1 and CDR2 (germline): LGHNT, FRNRAP. The CDR3 is 12 residues long. The CDR3 DNA follows: TGTGCTAGTGGTTTGGACCGGGGTGAGCAGTTCTTC. It codes for CASGLDRGEQFF.

V usage is TRBV27 and J usage is TRBJ1-5; 8 bases agree with TRBD1. Trimming at V came to 5 bases and at J to 0 bases, leaving 18 bases not matched to a gene. CDR3 length: 20 residues. The germline V gene encodes CDR1 MNHEY and CDR2 SMNVEV (reference sequence). CDR3 sequence: CASSPLPYPGQENSNQPQHF. DNA of the CDR3: TGTGCCAGCAGTCCGCTCCCATATCCGGGACAGGAGAATAGCAATCAGCCCCAGCATTTT.

This clonotype was seen just once. The chain employs TRBV6-5 and TRBJ1-2, with D possibly being TRBD1 (6 bases). Germline CDR1 is MNHEY and CDR2 is SVGAGI. The CDR3 contains 15 residues. V lost 2 bases and J 4 bases, leaving 14 bases between the germline ends. The CDR3, as DNA: TGTGCCAGCAGTTACAGTAGGGGGGACCCCTATGGCTACACCTTC. Amino acid sequence: CASSYSRGDPYGYTF.

This clonotype was observed a few times. This chain connects TRBV25-1 to TRBJ2-1; D is unresolved. The germline V gene has CDR1 MGHDK and CDR2 SYGVNS. CDR3 size: 14 residues. Deletions cut 6 bases from V and 8 bases from J, with 17 bases between. Here the CDR3 DNA reads TGTGCCAGCAGCCCTCATCTACCCGGCGATGAGCAGTTCTTC. Translating it yields CASSPHLPGDEQFF.

At least ten counts were recorded for this clonotype. The chain couples TRBV11-3 to TRBJ2-7, with D unclear. The CDR3 consists of 13 residues. CDR1 and CDR2 (germline): SGHNT, YENEEA. With 2 bases removed from V and 3 bases from J, the gap between germline ends came to 8 bases. CDR3 sequence: CASSLSGVYEQYF. The CDR3 DNA reads TGTGCCAGCAGCTTATCGGGCGTCTACGAGCAGTACTTC.

CDR3: CSVAGTEELTDTQYF. The CDR3 bases are TGCAGCGTTGCCGGGACCGAAGAACTCACAGATACGCAGTATTTT. This chain connects TRBV29-1 to TRBJ2-3, with D perhaps being TRBD1 or TRBD2 (5 bases each). Trimming removed 4 bases from V and 2 bases from J, with 16 bases in between. The CDR3 sequence is 15 residues long. Germline V lookup: CDR1 SQVTM, CDR2 ANQGSEA.

This clonotype came up a few times. This chain joins TRBV4-3 and TRBJ2-5; D is uncertain. The CDR3 extends over 12 amino acids. Deletions cut 0 bases from V and 13 bases from J, with 12 bases between. Germline CDR1 is LGHNA and CDR2 is YSLEER. Here the CDR3 DNA reads TGCGCCAGCAGCCAAGATTGGGCCGGACCGTACTTC. It is translated as CASSQDWAGPYF.

With respect to this clonotype: The junction departs from the called germline gene at one end, perhaps through a read error. The chain carries TRBV25-1 and TRBJ2-6; a possible D gene is TRBD2 (5 bases). Germline assignment: CDR1 MGHDK and CDR2 SYGVNS. The CDR3 loop spans 18 amino acids. The CDR3 spells CARSESTGSFSGANVLTF. CDR3 coding DNA: TGTGCCCGCAGTGAATCGACGGGGTCATTCTCTGGGGCCAACGTCCTGACTTTC.

In its sample, this clonotype was seen a few times. This may come from a read error, since a much larger clone is one base off. J is TRBJ1-2 and V is TRBV7-3; a weak D match, TRBD1 (5 bases). The CDR3 covers 14 residues. Germline CDR1 and CDR2: SGHTA and FQGTGA. CDR3 nucleotide sequence: TGTGCCAGCAGCCCAGGGACGGGCAGCTATGGCTGCACCTTC. It codes for CASSPGTGSYGCTF.

This clonotype was seen only a few times. The genes are TRBV20-1 and TRBJ2-5, with 11 bases matching TRBD2. Germline V gene lookup returns CDR1 DFQATT and CDR2 SNEGSKA (reference sequence). This CDR3 region has 18 residues. V gave up 1 base and J gave up 0 bases; unmatched junction bases: 10. Written as DNA, the CDR3 is TGCAGTGCTAGAGTGCTGGCTAGCGGGGGGCAGTACCAAGAGACCCAGTACTTC. Its translation: CSARVLASGGQYQETQYF.

The V gene is TRBV27, the J gene TRBJ1-6; D gene unclear. Germline V lookup: CDR1 MNHEY, CDR2 SMNVEV (reference sequence). This CDR3 has 15 residues. The germline V and J ends were trimmed by 2 bases and 6 bases, with 11 bases remaining between them. CDR3 loop: CASSLRADGNSPLHF. CDR3 nucleotide sequence: TGTGCCAGCAGTTTACGGGCTGATGGTAATTCACCCCTCCACTTT.

This clonotype was seen a few times. The V call is TRBV12-3 or TRBV12-4, the J call TRBJ1-1; the D gene is possibly TRBD1 (5 bases). The CDR3 extends over 14 amino acids. The V end lost 6 bases, the J end lost 6 bases, and 17 bases lay between the germline ends. The CDR3: CASSKRGVGAEAFF. CDR3 DNA sequence: TGTGCCAGCAGCAAAAGAGGGGTTGGGGCTGAAGCTTTCTTT.

This clonotype was seen more than once but under ten times. The chain carries TRBV28 and TRBJ1-4; tentative D call: TRBD1 (6 bases). From germline, CDR1 is MDHEN and CDR2 SYDVKM. Trimming took off 8 bases at V and 0 bases at J, with 13 bases between the two ends. CDR3 length equals 15 residues. The CDR3 reads CASRFQGSTNEKLFF. The CDR3 region has the DNA TGTGCCAGCCGATTCCAGGGGTCAACTAATGAAAAACTGTTTTTT. The whole variable domain, filled in from reference TRBV28 and TRBJ1-4, reads DVKVTQSSRYLVKRTGEKVFLECVQDMDHENMFWYRQDPGLGLRLIYFSYDVKMKEKGDIPEGYSVSREKKERFSLILESASTNQTSMYLCASRFQGSTNEKLFFGSGTQLSVL.

V is TRBV6-6 and J is TRBJ1-1; D not resolved. V lost 7 bases and J 0 bases, leaving 9 bases between the germline ends. The germline CDR1 and CDR2 sequences are MNHNY and SVGAGI (reference sequence). The length of the CDR3 is 13 residues. In DNA form, the CDR3 reads TGTGCCAGCAAGCGGGGTTTGAACACTGAAGCTTTCTTT. Amino acid sequence: CASKRGLNTEAFF.

This clonotype has more than one count but fewer than ten. This chain connects TRBV2 to TRBJ1-2, with D uncertain. The germline V and J ends were trimmed by 9 bases and 4 bases, with 12 bases remaining between them. CDR1 is SNHLY and CDR2 is FYNNEI in the germline V gene. This CDR3 has 12 amino acids. CDR3 sequence: CASKSPSYGYTF. CDR3 in DNA: TGTGCCAGTAAAAGTCCTTCCTATGGCTACACCTTC.

The chain's CDR3 is CASSYAGTEEQYF. CDR3 bases: TGTGCCAGCAGTTATGCCGGGACAGAGGAGCAGTACTTC. The chain links TRBV6-2 or TRBV6-3 to TRBJ2-7, with 7 positions matching TRBD1. Germline-derived CDR1 and CDR2 are MNHEY and SVGEGT. This CDR3 has 13 amino acids. The V and J ends lost 3 bases and 7 bases, in that order; junction bases with no gene match: 6.

The chain has TRBV2 and TRBJ2-5; D is ambiguous. V was shortened by 10 bases and J by 2 bases, with 14 bases between the two germline ends. Germline CDR1 SNHLY, CDR2 FYNNEI. The CDR3 length is 13 residues. CDR3 sequence (DNA): TGTGCCACCTCGAGCACAGAACAAGAGACCCAGTACTTC. Translating it yields CATSSTEQETQYF.

This clonotype was detected only a few times. The V gene is TRBV10-3, the J gene TRBJ2-7, with D perhaps TRBD1 (6 bases). Trimming cost V 0 bases and J 4 bases, with 10 bases left between them. The CDR3 has 14 residues. Germline V CDR1 and CDR2: ENHRY, SYGVKD. CDR3 nucleotide sequence: TGTGCCATCAGTGAGTCGGACAGACGATACGAGCAGTACTTC. It is translated as CAISESDRRYEQYF.